The source of this T cell receptor beta chain is a study of OX40 agonist ivuxolimab in advanced cancers. Turning to the study itself: Those enrolled were 80% to 85% male, with a mean age of around 58 years and ages from about 20 to 85. Partial responses were achieved by three patients, one with hepatocellular carcinoma and two with cutaneous melanoma.

Whole-study results and caveats: CD4+ and CD8+ blood T cells expanded clonally by week 6 at 0.1 to 3.0 mg/kg.

Systemic immunosuppression or a history of autoimmune disease excluded patients. Note on this clone: Antigen unknown.

Profiling relied on immunoSEQ multiplex PCR, and the TCRdb table lists in-frame clones only, not all of them. Of about 61,000 clones listed, around four fifths were seen once; the top ten hold roughly 3.4%. The CDR3 has 17 amino acids. The V gene end was trimmed by 9 bases and the J gene end by 1 base; junction bases not matched to a gene: 15. CDR1 and CDR2 (germline): SNHLY, FYNNEI. The sample here was CD4+ or CD8+ T cells sorted from blood, taken in a trial of the OX40 agonist ivuxolimab. The chain couples TRBV2 to TRBJ2-5; TRBD2 matches at 9 bases. This TCR came from an adult with an advanced solid tumor such as melanoma, head and neck, liver or kidney cancer. The CDR3, as DNA: TGTGCCAGTCCGGGACTAGCCGTCGCTGGGGGCCAAGAGACCCAGTACTTC. This gives the protein CASPGLAVAGGQETQYF.